This T cell receptor beta chain was profiled in a study of liver allograft versus peripheral blood T cells. Overall study context: Comparing T cell receptor repertoires in transplanted livers with those in recipients' peripheral blood was part of the design.

Points on this clonotype: Its antigen remains unidentified.

Germline V CDR1 and CDR2: SGHRS, YFSETQ. The CDR3 runs 16 residues. V was cut by 0 bases and J by 3 bases, with 12 bases left in between. TCRdb independently ran MiXCR on the reads; one entry per CDR3 protein. The table includes about 14,000 distinct CDR3 sequences, about 20% detected once. General study results and limits: Liver allografts reportedly held T cell receptor repertoires unlike those in peripheral blood.

This clonotype originated in a human patient who had a liver transplant. Some T cells may be the graft donor's. The rearrangement uses TRBV5-1 and TRBJ1-4; D gene ambiguous. The CDR3: CASSLAWLGSNEKLFF. The CDR3 bases are TGCGCCAGCAGCTTGGCCTGGTTGGGGTCTAATGAAAAACTGTTTTTT.